This passage covers 24 T cell receptor beta chains from one sample sequenced in a study of tumor and adjacent non-tumor tissue in lung cancer. Three rounds of nested PCR, following a modified ARM-PCR protocol, produced the TCRbeta library. TCRdb used MiXCR to reprocess the multiplex PCR reads, holding one entry per CDR3 protein. The sample has fewer than 120,000 distinct CDR3 sequences, about 80% seen once. No cell sorting was done before RNA was extracted from the tissue. Sequenced sample: lung tumor tissue. Receptors originate from a man aged 65 to 79 with non-small cell lung cancer.

Details on this clonotype: The junction and the germline gene differ at one end; a read error may be behind it. The chain is built from TRBV5-6 and TRBJ2-5; D is possibly TRBD1 (6 bases). Germline values: CDR1 SGHDT, CDR2 YYEEEE. This CDR3 has 14 amino acids. CDR3 amino acids: CTSRRDMGRGTQYF. The CDR3 nucleotides read TGTACCAGCAGACGGGACATGGGGCGCGGGACCCAGTACTTC.

Points on this clonotype: Since no conserved phenylalanine or tryptophan closes the CDR3, a read error is the likely cause. The gene calls are TRBV12-3 or TRBV12-4 and TRBJ2-3, with no clear D. V was pared by 1 base and J by 5 bases, with 7 bases between. The CDR3 runs 13 residues. The CDR3 spells CASSLGQIDTQYY. In nucleotides, the CDR3 is TGTGCCAGCAGTTTAGGTCAAATAGATACGCAGTATTAT.

Concerning this clonotype itself: No conserved phenylalanine or tryptophan is present at the end of the CDR3, so a read error is the likely explanation. The chain is built from TRBV7-8 and TRBJ2-1; the D is unclear. The CDR3 covers 13 residues. Germline CDR1 reads SGHVS; CDR2 reads FQNEAQ. Deletions cut 2 bases from V and 8 bases from J, with 10 bases between. The CDR3 nucleotides are TGTGCCAGCAGCTTAATGCTGTGGGATGAGCAGTTCCTC. Protein sequence: CASSLMLWDEQFL.

Comments on this clonotype: The junction does not match germline at one end; this may be a read error. The CDR3 loop is CASKGSGRNDQFF. The DNA for the CDR3 is TGTGCCAGCAAGGGAAGCGGGAGGAATGATCAGTTCTTC. This chain links TRBV6-2 or TRBV6-3 with TRBJ2-1; 9 bases fit TRBD2. Per the germline V gene, CDR1 is MNHEY and CDR2 is SVGEGT. This CDR3 has 13 amino acids.

This clonotype was detected ten times or more. The chain links TRBV18 to TRBJ1-3; no clear D gene. The CDR3 spans 16 residues. Trimming pared 4 bases from V and 1 base from J, leaving 14 bases between. Per the germline V gene, CDR1 is KGHSH and CDR2 is LQKENI. The CDR3 region has the DNA TGTGCCAGCTCACAATTCCCGGCGGGTTCTGGAAACACCATATATTTT. It translates to CASSQFPAGSGNTIYF. The full variable domain, its missing parts supplied by reference TRBV18 and TRBJ1-3, is NAGVMQNPRHLVRRRGQEARLRCSPMKGHSHVYWYRQLPEEGLKFMVYLQKENIIDESGMPKERFSAEFPKEGPSILRIQQVVRGDSAAYFCASSQFPAGSGNTIYFGEGSWLTVV.

In regard to this clonotype: A junction boundary mismatches the germline segment, possibly from a read error. The chain joins TRBV12-3 or TRBV12-4 to TRBJ2-2, with D possibly TRBD2 on 5 matching bases. This CDR3 has 13 amino acids. CDR3 residues: CASTILAAGELVF. The CDR3 DNA reads TGTGCCAGCACGATATTGGCCGCCGGGGAGCTGGTTTTT.

This clonotype has more than one count but fewer than ten. A read error may be the cause here, since a much bigger clone is one base away. This chain links TRBV7-9 with TRBJ1-6, with D unresolved. This CDR3 region has 13 residues. Trimming removed 7 bases from V and 11 bases from J, with 15 bases in between. CDR1 SEHNR and CDR2 FQNEAQ come from the germline V gene (reference sequence). In DNA form, the CDR3 reads TGTGCCAGCAACTTCGGGAGCGACGCACCCCTCCACTTT. It encodes CASNFGSDAPLHF.

V gene TRBV6-5 combines with J gene TRBJ2-2; D gene ambiguous. CDR3 size: 14 residues. Germline V gives CDR1 MNHEY, CDR2 SVGAGI. Trimming shortened V by 8 bases and J by 9 bases, and 19 bases separated the two germline ends. The CDR3 here is CASEALKNTWELFF. CDR3 DNA: TGTGCCAGCGAGGCGCTCAAGAATACCTGGGAGCTGTTTTTT.

Concerning this clonotype itself: The junction differs from germline at one of its ends, possibly a read error. The chain is built from TRBV7-3 and TRBJ2-6; 7 bases are a match to TRBD2. Germline V gene sequence: CDR1 SGHTA, CDR2 FQGTGA. This CDR3 is 16 amino acids long. The DNA of the CDR3 is TGTGCCAGCAGCTTAACGGGGAGGGCTGGGGCGAACGTCCTGGCTTTC. Protein product: CASSLTGRAGANVLAF.

A remark on this clonotype: One base away lies a much larger clone, so this may be a sequencing read error. CDR3 in DNA: TGCGCCAGCAGACTCATCCCCGGCAGTAGCTCCTACAATGAGCAGTTCTTC. This encodes CASRLIPGSSSYNEQFF. The V and J genes are TRBV5-1 and TRBJ2-1; no clear D gene. V lost 5 bases, J lost 0 bases, and 18 bases lay in between. Germline CDR1 reads SGHRS; CDR2 reads YFSETQ. The CDR3 totals 17 residues.

As concerns this clonotype: One end of the junction varies from germline; a read error may be responsible. The rearrangement links TRBV20-1 to TRBJ2-2; TRBD2 aligns across 13 bases. Germline CDR1 DFQATT, CDR2 SNEGSKA (reference sequence). The CDR3 loop spans 18 amino acids. The CDR3 DNA is TGCAGTGCTAGCACCCCCGGACTAGCGGGAGATTCGACCGGGGAACTGTTTTTT. It yields the protein CSASTPGLAGDSTGELFF.

Details on this clonotype: One end of the junction fails to match germline, which may point to a read error. V and J are TRBV30 and TRBJ1-1; perhaps TRBD1 as D (6 bases). The germline V gene encodes CDR1 GTSNPN and CDR2 SVGIG (reference sequence). The CDR3 runs 11 residues. CDR3 bases: TGTGTCTGGAGGGGGACCAGTGAAGCTTCCTTT. Protein product: CVWRGTSEASF.

Points on this clonotype: One end of the junction varies from germline; a read error may be responsible. The chain employs TRBV6-5 and TRBJ2-3, with 7 bases that match TRBD2. The V gene's germline CDR1 is MNHEY and CDR2 SVGAGI. CDR3 length: 13 residues. CDR3 in amino acids: CGSPDGEGYTQYF. CDR3 DNA: TGTGGCAGCCCAGACGGGGAGGGTTATACGCAGTATTTT.

The J gene is TRBJ2-1, the V gene TRBV24-1; 9 bases match TRBD2. The trim removed 8 bases at V and 12 bases at J, leaving 16 bases unmatched. The CDR3 totals 15 residues. Germline values: CDR1 KGHDR, CDR2 SFDVKD. This CDR3 is CATNGVLAGVRVQFF. The CDR3 DNA sequence: TGTGCCACCAATGGTGTATTAGCGGGGGTTCGGGTGCAGTTCTTC.

V and J are TRBV6-5 and TRBJ1-6; 7 bases align to TRBD1. The trim removed 9 bases at V and 4 bases at J, leaving 12 bases unmatched. The CDR3 length is 16 residues. Germline CDR1 is MNHEY and CDR2 is SVGAGI. The CDR3 bases are TGTGCCAGGAGTGACAGGGTGGGCACTTATAATTCACCCCTCCACTTT. Encoded protein: CARSDRVGTYNSPLHF.

About this clonotype itself: The junction and the germline gene differ at one end; a read error may be behind it. This rearrangement joins TRBV5-4 to TRBJ2-5, with 7 nucleotides matching TRBD2. The CDR3 extends over 15 amino acids. Germline V CDR1 and CDR2: SGHNT, YYREEE (reference sequence). The CDR3 sequence is CASSLAGAVGETQYF. In nucleotides, the CDR3 is TGCGCCAGCAGCTTGGCGGGAGCTGTTGGGGAGACCCAGTACTTC.

The chain is built from TRBV28 and TRBJ2-7; TRBD2 might be the D (6 bases). The CDR3 covers 15 residues. Trimming removed 9 bases from V and 6 bases from J, with 24 bases in between. From germline, CDR1 is MDHEN and CDR2 SYDVKM. The CDR3: CARSLRLTGVSEQYF. Here the CDR3 DNA reads TGTGCCAGATCCTTAAGGCTAACGGGAGTAAGCGAGCAGTACTTC. The full variable domain, in which reference TRBV28 and TRBJ2-7 provide the parts outside the CDR3, is DVKVTQSSRYLVKRTGEKVFLECVQDMDHENMFWYRQDPGLGLRLIYFSYDVKMKEKGDIPEGYSVSREKKERFSLILESASTNQTSMYLCARSLRLTGVSEQYFGPGTRLTVT.

Concerning this clonotype: Relative to the germline gene, one junction end is altered; a read error may explain this. The CDR3, as DNA: TGTCCCATCAGTGGTGCAGGGAACCCCTACGAGCATTACTTC. Translated, it gives CPISGAGNPYEHYF. The rearrangement uses TRBV10-3 and TRBJ2-7, with a weak D call TRBD1 (5 bases). Germline V CDR1 and CDR2: ENHRY, SYGVKD. The CDR3 is 14 residues long.

This clonotype was seen just once. This may stem from a read error, because a much larger clone lies one nucleotide away. This chain links TRBV20-1 with TRBJ2-7; TRBD2 is a possible D gene (7 bases). CDR1 and CDR2 from the germline V gene are DFQATT and SNEGSKA (reference sequence). CDR3 length: 12 residues. CDR3 DNA: TGCAGTGCTAGTGGGGGGGCCTACGGGCAGTACTTC. Protein: CSASGGAYGQYF.

Concerning this clonotype: A junction end diverges from the germline sequence, so it may reflect a read error. This rearrangement joins TRBV6-1 to TRBJ2-3; 14 bases line up with TRBD2. The CDR3 runs 16 residues. Germline V CDR1 and CDR2: MNHNS, SASEGT. The CDR3, as DNA: TGTGCCAGCAGTGTCCGACTAGCGGGGGGGCCGGATACGCAATATTTT. Its translation: CASSVRLAGGPDTQYF.

The chain employs TRBV6-5 and TRBJ1-2; D gene ambiguous. There are 13 residues in the CDR3. V was shortened by 8 bases and J by 6 bases, with 16 bases between the two germline ends. Germline V gene sequence: CDR1 MNHEY, CDR2 SVGAGI. The CDR3 spells CASGAGRGNGYTF. The CDR3 DNA is TGTGCCAGCGGAGCTGGGAGAGGGAATGGCTACACCTTC.

A word on this clonotype: With a much larger clone just one base away, this may be a read error. The V call is TRBV14, the J call TRBJ1-1; the D gene is possibly TRBD1 (6 bases). The germline V gene encodes CDR1 SGHDN and CDR2 FVKESK. The CDR3 covers 13 residues. Trimming removed 8 bases at V and 0 bases at J, with 10 bases between. The DNA for the CDR3 is TGTGCCAGCTGCCGGGACATGAACACTGAAGCTTTCTTT. The encoded protein is CASCRDMNTEAFF. The full variable domain, with the rest looked up from reference TRBV14 and TRBJ1-1, is EAGVTQFPSHSVIEKGQTVTLRCDPISGHDNLYWYRRVMGKEIKFLLHFVKESKQDESGMPNNRFLAERTGGTYSTLKVQPAELEDSGVYFCASCRDMNTEAFFGQGTRLTVV.

V gene TRBV6-2 or TRBV6-3 combines with J gene TRBJ2-3; maybe TRBD1 (6 bases). Per the germline V gene, CDR1 is MNHEY and CDR2 is SVGEGT. This CDR3 is 17 amino acids long. The CDR3 sequence is CANSSGSGQPSTDTQYF. CDR3 nucleotides: TGTGCTAACAGTTCGGGATCAGGACAGCCTAGCACAGATACGCAGTATTTT.

On this clonotype: The final CDR3 position lacks the conserved phenylalanine or tryptophan, pointing to a likely read error. The V and J genes are TRBV11-2 and TRBJ1-6; 10 bases align to TRBD1. This CDR3 has 18 residues. Germline lookup yields CDR1 SGHAT and CDR2 FQNNGV. The CDR3 DNA sequence: TGTGTCAGCAGCCCGAGGACAGGGGGAAGTTCCTATAATTCACCCCTCCACGTT. It encodes CVSSPRTGGSSYNSPLHV.